These T cell receptor beta chains were read from a single sample in a study of CD8 T cells in ankylosing spondylitis. Using its own MiXCR run on the 5' RACE reads, TCRdb lists one record per CDR3 protein. In the table there are some 250,000 distinct CDR3 sequences, around 10% of which are singletons. Sequenced: blood, either unsorted or a sorted T cell fraction (not recorded which). These TCRs come from a male donor with ankylosing spondylitis or in good health (not recorded which). Both conserved end residues are part of each CDR3. The D gene is left open where the match is weak. For some rows the clone size is stated as once, few or many, or as a class when expanded; others skip it.

TGTGCCAGCAGCTTGGGAGCGGGAGTAAGCTCCTACGAGCAGTACTTC	CASSLGAGVSSYEQYF	TRBD2	TRBV11-2	TRBJ2-7	many
TGTGCCATCAGTGAGTCAGAGGACGCAAATCAGCCCCAGCATTTT	CAISESEDANQPQHF	NA	TRBV10-3	TRBJ1-5	many
TGTGCCACCAGACCCAAAGGCACCGGGGAGCTGTTTTTT	CATRPKGTGELFF	NA	TRBV24-1	TRBJ2-2	NA
TGCAGCACAACAGGTTCGGGGAACACTGAAGCTTTCTTT	CSTTGSGNTEAFF	NA	TRBV29-1	TRBJ1-1	NA
TGTGCCAGCACTTTGGGGACTAGCGGGGACTGGAATGAGCAGTTCTTC	CASTLGTSGDWNEQFF	TRBD2	TRBV6-5	TRBJ2-1	many
TGTGCCAGCAGATTAAGCGGCGGGGGAGGCACCGGGGAGCTGTTTTTT	CASRLSGGGGTGELFF	TRBD2	TRBV6-1	TRBJ2-2	NA
TGCGCCAGCAGCTTGGAGTTTTCGACGTCTAATGAGCAGTTCTTC	CASSLEFSTSNEQFF	NA	TRBV5-1	TRBJ2-1	many
TGCAGTGCTAGAGGGGGTAGGGGACACCGCACAGATACGCAGTATTTT	CSARGGRGHRTDTQYF	NA	TRBV20-1	TRBJ2-3	many
TGTGCCATCAGTGCGGGACAGGGTAACGAGCAGTACTTC	CAISAGQGNEQYF	TRBD1	TRBV10-3	TRBJ2-7	NA
TGCGCCAGCAGCCAAGACCTCGGTTCAGCTGCGTCCGAGCAGTACTTC	CASSQDLGSAASEQYF	NA	TRBV4-1	TRBJ2-7	many
TGTGCCAGCAGCTCAGCAGGGCGGGGACTTGAGCAGTTCTTC	CASSSAGRGLEQFF	NA	TRBV7-2	TRBJ2-1	NA
TGTGCCAGCAGCTTGGTCGGGACTCCTCGACCTGGAAACACCATATATTTT	CASSLVGTPRPGNTIYF	NA	TRBV5-5	TRBJ1-3	few
TGTGCCACCAGCAGAGTACCGAAGGAGCACACAGATACGCAGTATTTT	CATSRVPKEHTDTQYF	NA	TRBV15	TRBJ2-3	many
TGCGCCAGCAGCCCCGGTGGGACTAGCTATAACACAGATACGCAGTATTTT	CASSPGGTSYNTDTQYF	TRBD2	TRBV5-1	TRBJ2-3	NA
TGTGCCAGCACCCCGAGACAGTTTCTTTTTGATGGCTACACCTTC	CASTPRQFLFDGYTF	NA	TRBV5-6	TRBJ1-2	few
TGTGCCAGCATCAAAGGTGGTTGTTGGGGATCATGGCAGCCCCAGCATTTT	CASIKGGCWGSWQPQHF	NA	TRBV6-1	TRBJ1-5	many
TGTGCCATCAGTGCCCGGGAAGCTTTCTTT	CAISAREAFF	NA	TRBV10-3	TRBJ1-1	once
TGTGCCAGCAGTTTAGCTGCCGATCCACGCTCTTTTCGGGGGAGGAAAGAGACCCAGTACTTC	CASSLAADPRSFRGRKETQYF	NA	TRBV27	TRBJ2-5	many
TGTGCCAGCAGCCCCCAGGTCGGACTAGCGGGAAACAATGAGCAGTTCTTC	CASSPQVGLAGNNEQFF	TRBD2	TRBV7-2	TRBJ2-1	many
TGTGCCACCAGCGCACTAGCCTACGGGGATGAGCTGTTTTTT	CATSALAYGDELFF	NA	TRBV15	TRBJ2-2	many
TGTGCCAGCAGCTTGGAGACAGGGCCCAAGCAGCCCCAGCATTTT	CASSLETGPKQPQHF	TRBD1	TRBV11-2	TRBJ1-5	few
TGCAGTGCTAGAAGGGACAATGAGCAGTTCTTC	CSARRDNEQFF	NA	TRBV20-1	TRBJ2-1	many
TGCAGCGTTGGGGCAGGGAGTAGCAATCAGCCCCAGCATTTT	CSVGAGSSNQPQHF	NA	TRBV29-1	TRBJ1-5	few
TGTGCCAGCAGTTTGGGAACAGTCCTTGTGAACACTGAAGCTTTCTTT	CASSLGTVLVNTEAFF	NA	TRBV12-3/TRBV12-4	TRBJ1-1	many
TGCGCCAGCAGCCTGAGGGGGGGCAGTAATTCACCCCTCCACTTT	CASSLRGGSNSPLHF	NA	TRBV5-1	TRBJ1-6	NA
TGCCGGGCCGAGGGGTCTGAAGCTTTCTTT	CRAEGSEAFF	NA	TRBV20-1	TRBJ1-1	many
TGTGCCAGCAGTTACGCGACTAGTGCCACCGGGGAGCTGTTTTTT	CASSYATSATGELFF	NA	TRBV6-5	TRBJ2-2	many
TGCAGCGTTGTGCCTACTAGCGGGGGTAGGTCCTACAATGAGCAGTTCTTC	CSVVPTSGGRSYNEQFF	TRBD2	TRBV29-1	TRBJ2-1	few
TGCAGTGCTCTTAGAAAGGAGACCCAGTACTTC	CSALRKETQYF	NA	TRBV20-1	TRBJ2-5	many
TGCGCCAGCAGCTTGGCTCGTGGGGAGACCCAGTACTTC	CASSLARGETQYF	NA	TRBV5-1	TRBJ2-5	many